This T cell receptor beta chain originates from a study of T cells expressing NK-cell markers. The overall study: Most of the eight sequenced donors tested HCMV-seropositive; one tested seronegative.

Per germline, CDR1 KGHSH and CDR2 LQKENI. This CDR3 contains 16 residues. TCRdb re-called the 5' RACE reads and gives one entry per CDR3 protein, without DNA. Across about 390,000 distinct CDR3 sequences, the top ten clones capture approximately 12% of the sample. The V and J genes are TRBV18 and TRBJ2-1. This TCR derives from a woman aged 45-59 years in good health. The material sequenced was blood T cells: a sorted CD56 or NKG2C T cell subset, CD4+ or CD8+ T cells, or bulk PBMC T cells (not recorded which). The CDR3 sequence: CASSPPIVSSYNEQFF.